The 22 T cell receptor beta chains below were found in one sample sequenced in a study of blood T cell repertoires in COVID-19. TCRdb's table, derived via immunoSEQ multiplex PCR, lists solely in-frame clones and lacks some. Altogether approximately 150,000 clones are present, over 70% being singletons, with the ten largest covering about 10%. Sequenced material: peripheral blood. The receptors shown here come from a man in his sixties with active or convalescent COVID-19.

This clone appeared once. The chain recombines TRBV4-1 with TRBJ1-1, with 7 positions matching TRBD1. The length of the CDR3 is 16 residues. V trimming: 1 base; J trimming: 3 bases; junction bases outside the gene matches: 8. Germline V gives CDR1 MGHRA, CDR2 YSYEKL. CDR3 DNA: TGCGCCAGCAGCCAAGTAGGGGCCAGGGGGGACACTGAAGCTTTCTTT. Translation: CASSQVGARGDTEAFF.

The V gene is TRBV20-1, the J gene TRBJ2-1; possible D gene TRBD1, 5 bases. In germline, CDR1 is DFQATT, CDR2 SNEGSKA (reference sequence). V was trimmed by 3 bases and J by 7 bases, leaving 13 bases between them. The CDR3 is 13 residues long. This CDR3 is CSASFQGVNEQFF. CDR3 in DNA: TGCAGTGCTAGTTTTCAGGGTGTGAATGAGCAGTTCTTC.

The rearrangement joins TRBV28 to TRBJ2-7, with TRBD2 matching over 10 bases. The CDR3 extends over 14 amino acids. Germline assignment: CDR1 MDHEN and CDR2 SYDVKM. Trimming cost V 5 bases and J 2 bases; bases outside gene matches: 3. The CDR3 protein is CASSRTSGTYEQYF. Here the CDR3 DNA reads TGTGCCAGCAGTCGGACTAGCGGAACCTACGAGCAGTACTTC.

In its sample, this clone was seen once. V gene TRBV6-5 combines with J gene TRBJ1-1; D is undetermined. Germline V lookup: CDR1 MNHEY, CDR2 SVGAGI. Trimming removed 6 bases from V and 5 bases from J, with 13 bases in between. This CDR3 has 13 residues. This CDR3 is CASSPRRGTEAFF. DNA of the CDR3: TGTGCCAGCAGCCCCAGGCGCGGGACTGAAGCTTTCTTT.

The chain employs TRBV6-6 and TRBJ1-5; 9 nucleotides match TRBD1. The V gene's germline CDR1 is MNHNY and CDR2 SVGAGI (reference sequence). Trimming took 5 bases from V and 6 from J; bases not matched to a gene: 11. The CDR3 extends over 16 amino acids. The DNA for the CDR3 is TGTGCCAGCAGTCGTACAGGGGGCGCGGGAGGTCAGCCCCAGCATTTT. Amino acids: CASSRTGGAGGQPQHF.

V is TRBV5-6 and J is TRBJ2-2; 10 bases agree with TRBD1. The V gene's germline CDR1 is SGHDT and CDR2 YYEEEE. The CDR3 length is 16 residues. Trimming at V came to 1 base and at J to 5 bases, leaving 5 bases not matched to a gene. CDR3 protein: CASSLKGTGVTGELFF. The CDR3 nucleotides are TGTGCCAGCAGCTTGAAGGGGACAGGGGTAACCGGGGAGCTGTTTTTT.

This clone showed up just once. The rearrangement joins TRBV21-1 to TRBJ1-3; the tabulated D call, TRBD1, remains unverified against the DNA. TRBV21-1 is classified as a pseudogene. The length of the CDR3 is 19 residues. The CDR3 spells CASSKNVATGGLSGNTIYF. DNA of the CDR3: TGTGCCAGCAGCAAAAACGTCGCAACAGGGGGCCTCTCTGGAAACACCATATATTTT.

V and J are TRBV28 and TRBJ2-7; maybe TRBD2 (5 bases). The V end was cut by 5 bases, the J end by 4 bases, with 6 bases between. The CDR3 sequence is 11 residues long. The germline CDR1 and CDR2 sequences are MDHEN and SYDVKM. In nucleotides, the CDR3 is TGTGCCAGCAGTCGGGATTACGAGCAGTACTTC. Translation: CASSRDYEQYF.

This CDR3 is CASSPTGTYNEQFF. The CDR3, as DNA: TGTGCCAGCTCACCAACCGGGACTTACAATGAGCAGTTCTTC. The rearrangement uses TRBV18 and TRBJ2-1, with D perhaps TRBD2 (6 bases). The CDR3 totals 14 residues. V lost 2 bases and J 4 bases, leaving 9 bases between the germline ends. The germline V gene encodes CDR1 KGHSH and CDR2 LQKENI.

V is TRBV30 and J is TRBJ2-1; no firm D call. This CDR3 comprises 12 residues. CDR1 GTSNPN and CDR2 SVGIG come from the germline V gene (reference sequence). V was cut by 0 bases and J by 11 bases, with 11 bases left in between. The CDR3 spells CAWSVVIDKQFF. The CDR3 bases are TGTGCCTGGAGTGTTGTGATTGACAAGCAGTTCTTC.

The chain employs TRBV28 and TRBJ2-5; tentative D call: TRBD1 (6 bases). V lost 6 bases and J 4 bases, leaving 15 bases between the germline ends. This CDR3 has 14 amino acids. The germline CDR1 and CDR2 sequences are MDHEN and SYDVKM. CDR3 protein: CASSPGGTPETQYF. The CDR3 DNA reads as TGTGCCAGCAGCCCTGGGGGCACTCCAGAGACCCAGTACTTC.

The V call is TRBV28, the J call TRBJ2-7; perhaps TRBD2 as D (5 bases). CDR3 length: 15 amino acids. V was shortened by 0 bases and J by 6 bases, with 15 bases between the two germline ends. Germline V CDR1 and CDR2: MDHEN, SYDVKM. CDR3 in amino acids: CASSLWAGPIGEQYF. The CDR3 region has the DNA TGTGCCAGCAGTTTATGGGCGGGCCCGATTGGCGAGCAGTACTTC. The whole variable domain, filled in from reference TRBV28 and TRBJ2-7, reads DVKVTQSSRYLVKRTGEKVFLECVQDMDHENMFWYRQDPGLGLRLIYFSYDVKMKEKGDIPEGYSVSREKKERFSLILESASTNQTSMYLCASSLWAGPIGEQYFGPGTRLTVT.

The CDR3 DNA reads TGTGCCAGCAGCCGGGGACAGGGCAATGGCTACACCTTC. Its translation is CASSRGQGNGYTF. The chain combines TRBV2 with TRBJ1-2; TRBD1 matches 9 bases. The CDR3 spans 13 residues. With 6 bases clipped from V and 6 bases from J, the junction kept 5 bases outside the gene matches. Germline CDR1 reads SNHLY; CDR2 reads FYNNEI.

The chain links TRBV29-1 to TRBJ2-1, with D perhaps matching TRBD1 (5 bases). V shed 6 bases and J shed 6 bases, with 12 bases lying between them. Germline V gene lookup returns CDR1 SQVTM and CDR2 ANQGSEA. CDR3 length: 12 residues. The CDR3 reads CSVARGSNEQFF. The CDR3 DNA reads TGCAGCGTGGCTAGGGGATCCAATGAGCAGTTCTTC.

This clone was found once. The chain carries TRBV21-1 and TRBJ2-1; the table gives TRBD2 as D, unverified against the DNA. TRBV21-1 constitutes a pseudogene. The CDR3 runs 13 residues. The CDR3 region is CASSKAPGNEQFF. The DNA of the CDR3 is TGTGCCAGCAGCAAAGCACCCGGCAATGAGCAGTTCTTC.

The J gene is TRBJ2-2, the V gene TRBV9, with TRBD2 matching over 13 bases. The V and J ends lost 0 bases and 4 bases, in that order; junction bases with no gene match: 12. CDR3 length: 20 amino acids. CDR1 and CDR2 (germline): SGDLS, YYNGEE. CDR3 in amino acids: CASSVAGGQGLAGLTGELFF. In DNA form, the CDR3 reads TGTGCCAGCAGCGTAGCGGGAGGACAGGGACTAGCGGGACTCACCGGGGAGCTGTTTTTT.

The J gene is TRBJ2-7, the V gene TRBV4-1; D is perhaps TRBD2 (6 bases). V was trimmed by 0 bases and J by 6 bases, leaving 12 bases between them. This CDR3 comprises 14 residues. Germline CDR1 MGHRA, CDR2 YSYEKL. The CDR3 region has the DNA TGCGCCAGCAGCCAAGATGCGGGGAGGTTCGAGCAGTACTTC. Its translation is CASSQDAGRFEQYF.

This chain joins TRBV9 and TRBJ2-3; TRBD1 matches 9 bases. The CDR3 covers 14 residues. V shed 1 base and J 8 bases; nucleotides not matched to a gene: 5. Germline CDR1 is SGDLS and CDR2 is YYNGEE. The CDR3 is CASSVNPGQGTQYF. The CDR3 DNA reads as TGTGCCAGCAGCGTAAATCCGGGACAGGGTACGCAGTATTTT. The full variable domain, its missing parts supplied by reference TRBV9 and TRBJ2-3, is DSGVTQTPKHLITATGQRVTLRCSPRSGDLSVYWYQQSLDQGLQFLIQYYNGEERAKGNILERFSAQQFPDLHSELNLSSLELGDSALYFCASSVNPGQGTQYFGPGTRLTVL.

V is TRBV3-1 (or the pseudogene TRBV3-2) and J is TRBJ1-4, with D possibly being TRBD1 (6 bases). This CDR3 is 14 amino acids long. Trimming shortened V by 4 bases and J by 12 bases, and 18 bases separated the two germline ends. Germline-derived CDR1 and CDR2 are LGHDT and YNNKEL (reference sequence). CDR3 DNA: TGTGCCAGCAGCCGTCGGGACATAGGGGGAGAACTGTTTTTT. Amino acid sequence: CASSRRDIGGELFF.

This clone has a single count. The chain has TRBV11-2 and TRBJ1-2; the D gene is possibly TRBD1 (6 bases). Trimming left V 7 bases short and J 8 bases short, with 26 bases between. CDR3 size: 16 residues. Per the germline V gene, CDR1 is SGHAT and CDR2 is FQNNGV. CDR3 DNA sequence: TGTGCCAGCACCCCCATCCGCACAGGGATTTCTAGGGGCTACACCTTC. This codes for CASTPIRTGISRGYTF.

The genes are TRBV20-1 and TRBJ1-4; D not certain. Per the germline V gene, CDR1 is DFQATT and CDR2 is SNEGSKA (reference sequence). CDR3 length: 10 residues. With 6 bases removed from V and 5 bases from J, the gap between germline ends came to 4 bases. The chain's CDR3 is CSAENEKLFF. DNA of the CDR3: TGCAGTGCGGAGAATGAAAAACTGTTTTTT.

Here the CDR3 reads CAISEPRGANVLTF. CDR3 bases: TGTGCCATCAGTGAGCCTCGTGGGGCCAACGTCCTGACTTTC. The chain links TRBV10-3 to TRBJ2-6; D not certain. The germline V gene encodes CDR1 ENHRY and CDR2 SYGVKD. V was cut by 2 bases and J by 3 bases, with 5 bases left in between. The CDR3 consists of 14 residues.